This TCR beta chain was sequenced during a study of blood T cell repertoires in COVID-19. Study-wide background: The origin of the acute and convalescent COVID-19 samples was the United States, Italy and Spain. T cells, B-cell-depleted T cells, or PBMCs supplied cDNA or gDNA.

Germline V gene sequence: CDR1 SGHVS, CDR2 FQNEAQ. This CDR3 has 11 residues. V was clipped by 5 bases and J by 8 bases, with 6 bases between them. As processed by the authors: Using reference gene primer amplification, nucleated cell counts were estimated. Sequencing used immunoSEQ multiplex PCR; TCRdb keeps in-frame clones, though not all of them. V and J calls and clone size come straight from that table; D and trimming were deduced from the DNA. The table records approximately 100,000 clones, about 80% of them present only once. Sequenced sample: peripheral blood. The receptor was isolated from a man aged 55 to 70 with acute or convalescent COVID-19. The chain uses TRBV7-8 and TRBJ2-2; D unresolved. In DNA form, the CDR3 reads TGTGCCAGCAGCCTACAGGGGGAGCTGTTTTTT. Translating gives CASSLQGELFF.